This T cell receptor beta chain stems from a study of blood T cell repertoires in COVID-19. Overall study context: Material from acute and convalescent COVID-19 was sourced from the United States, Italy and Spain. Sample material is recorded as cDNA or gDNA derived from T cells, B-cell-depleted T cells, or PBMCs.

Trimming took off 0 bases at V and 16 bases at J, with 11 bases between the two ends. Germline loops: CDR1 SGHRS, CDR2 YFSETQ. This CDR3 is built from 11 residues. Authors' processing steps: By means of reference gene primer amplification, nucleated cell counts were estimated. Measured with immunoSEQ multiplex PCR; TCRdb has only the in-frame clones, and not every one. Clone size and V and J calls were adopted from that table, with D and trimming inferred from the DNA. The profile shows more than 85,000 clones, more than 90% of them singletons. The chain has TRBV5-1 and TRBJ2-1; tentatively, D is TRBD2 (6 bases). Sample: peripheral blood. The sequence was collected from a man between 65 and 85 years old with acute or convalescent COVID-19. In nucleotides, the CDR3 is TGCGCCAGCAGCTTGGGACTAGTTGAATTCTTC. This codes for CASSLGLVEFF.